This T cell receptor beta chain emerged from a study of blood T cell repertoires in COVID-19. CDR1 is SGHTA and CDR2 is FQGTGA in the germline V gene. CDR3 size: 13 residues. V shed 5 bases and J 4 bases; nucleotides not matched to a gene: 4. Repertoires were generated with immunoSEQ multiplex PCR, while TCRdb's copy carries only in-frame clones and drops some. The sample holds fewer than 250,000 clones, approximately 85% seen once. This clone has a handful of counts. This receptor was obtained from a woman between 45 and 60 years old with active or convalescent COVID-19. The genes are TRBV7-3 and TRBJ1-1, with 7 bases that match TRBD1. The specimen was peripheral blood. This CDR3 is CASSTNRGTEAFF. CDR3 bases: TGTGCCAGCAGCACTAACAGGGGCACTGAAGCTTTCTTT. Using reference TRBV7-3 and TRBJ1-1 for the parts outside the CDR3, the full variable domain is GAGVSQTPSNKVTEKGKYVELRCDPISGHTALYWYRQSLGQGPEFLIYFQGTGAADDSGLPNDRFFAVRPEGSVSTLKIQRTERGDSAVYLCASSTNRGTEAFFGQGTRLTVV.